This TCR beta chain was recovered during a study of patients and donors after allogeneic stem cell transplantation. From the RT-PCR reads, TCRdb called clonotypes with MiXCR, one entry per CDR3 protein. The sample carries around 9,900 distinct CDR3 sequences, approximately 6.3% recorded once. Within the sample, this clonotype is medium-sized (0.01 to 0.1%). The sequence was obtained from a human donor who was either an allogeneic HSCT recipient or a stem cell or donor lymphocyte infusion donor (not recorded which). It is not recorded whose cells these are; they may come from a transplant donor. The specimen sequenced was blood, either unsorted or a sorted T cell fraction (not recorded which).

CDR3 protein: CSVAFRQGQETQYF. DNA of the CDR3: TGCAGCGTCGCATTCCGACAGGGGCAAGAGACCCAGTACTTC. This chain joins TRBV29-1 and TRBJ2-5; the match to TRBD1 covers 8 bases. V trimming: 6 bases; J trimming: 2 bases; junction bases outside the gene matches: 8. The CDR3 runs 14 residues. Germline lookup yields CDR1 SQVTM and CDR2 ANQGSEA.